This TCR beta chain is from a study of control samples from healthy donors and cancer patients. TCRdb keeps only in-frame clones here, not all; method: immunoSEQ multiplex PCR. The data show roughly 64,000 clones, approximately 90% seen once. Germline CDR1 reads MNHEY; CDR2 reads SVGEGT. Between the trimmed V and J ends, which lost 2 bases and 2 bases, there was a span of 6 bases. This CDR3 contains 13 residues. The sample taken for sequencing was PBMCs. This TCR derives from a woman in her 50s with colorectal cancer. The V call is TRBV6-2 or TRBV6-3, the J call TRBJ1-2; D gene uncertain. The CDR3 DNA is TGTGCCAGCAGTTACGGGCAGAACTATGGCTACACCTTC. This encodes CASSYGQNYGYTF.